This paragraph reports one TCR beta chain. By its share of the sample, this clonotype is medium-sized (0.01 to 0.1%). Its binding antigen is unknown. No base-level quality is on record; no much larger clone is a single base apart. The time point label for this specimen denotes: sample taken at primary tumor resection. Samples were obtained from 72 patients with early-stage, untreated non-small cell lung cancer from the lung TRACERx cohort. Whole RNA extracted from tumor and nontumor lung tissue, or from cryopreserved PBMC samples, was used for TCR sequencing without cell sorting. Only patients for whom sufficient RNA was available from at least two tumor regions were selected for TCR sequencing. Before being selected, tumor and adjacent nontumor lung specimens were reviewed by a lung pathologist. Trimming removed 4 bases from V and 3 bases from J, leaving 10 bases between the germline ends. Per the germline V gene, SGDLS is the CDR1 and YYNGEE is the CDR2. From the cysteine through the phenylalanine, the CDR3 covers 13 amino acids. Just CDR3 DNA is preserved here, 39 bases in frame from base 1.

Library generation was performed with 5' RACE. Data came from a NextSeq 500. The TCR library protocol attached a unique molecular identifier to each TCR cDNA molecule to allow correction of PCR and sequencing errors. From the authors' description of their analysis: TCR identification, UMI-based error correction and CDR3 extraction were performed with Decombinator tools. Expanded TCRs were defined as those above a frequency of 2 per 1,000, corresponding to the top 1% of the tumor frequency distribution. Expanded tumor TCRs statistically deemed absent (corrected P<0.05) from at least one tumor region were classed as regional, and all other expanded tumor TCRs were classed as ubiquitous. Rényi diversity was computed with the R vegan package after subsampling each repertoire 100 times to 5,000 TCRs. CDR3 similarity networks were constructed using string-kernel similarity of amino acid triplets, with links drawn between CDR3s whose pairwise similarity was above 0.82. TCRdb handled the public reads itself, with Q25 trimming in fastp and clone calling in MiXCR, and kept productive beta chains. Every entry covers one CDR3 protein and lists the most common genes and DNA from its rows. These V and J calls originate from TCRdb's pipeline instead of the authors' own analysis. Counted in this sample were about 6,900 distinct CDR3 sequences; 3% to 3.5% of them appeared once. 20% to 25% of the sample comes from the top ten.

The sample comes from a study of spatial heterogeneity in lung cancer (dated by TCRdb to between 2018 and 2021). Looking at the study overall: More beta-chain than alpha-chain transcripts were consistently detected, likely reflecting higher beta-chain transcript abundance. In tumor regions, TCR transcript counts showed a strong correlation with a T cell transcriptional module score derived from matched bulk RNA-seq. In the raw uncorrected reads, each unique combination of TCR and UMI appeared more than ten times on average. TCR alpha and beta repertoires were quantitatively compared across multiple tumor regions, matched nontumor lung and blood in non-small cell lung cancer. Nonsynonymous mutation counts, determined by whole-exome sequencing of tumor tissue, were related to TCR repertoire features. At surgery, both alpha and beta chains were TCR-sequenced in approximately 210 tumor regions, 64 matched nontumor lung samples and just over 55 PBMC samples.

The paper's findings and limits, for the study overall: TCR-seq coverage of tumor T cells was estimated to be only roughly 7% for alpha chains and around 13% for beta chains. The tumor nonsynonymous mutation count correlated with the number of expanded intratumoral alpha and beta TCRs. Additional single-cell paired TCR alpha and beta sequencing was considered necessary to confirm, at a functional level, the hypothesis that regional TCRs recognize regional mutations. Counts of ubiquitous and regional expanded TCRs were found to correlate with counts of ubiquitous and regional nonsynonymous mutations, respectively.

The sequenced sample was lung tumor tissue, obtained at surgery. Recombination joined TRBV9 with TRBJ1-2; a weak D assignment points to TRBD1 (5 bases agree). This receptor was taken from a male donor with early-stage non-small cell lung cancer. The CDR3 amino acid sequence is: CASSPDRYYGYTF. The base sequence is TGTGCCAGCAGCCCCGACAGATACTATGGCTACACCTTC.